The 28 T cell receptor beta chains in this list originate from one sample, sequenced in a study of human T cells and chemical hapten exposure. From the RACE reads, TCRdb called clonotypes with MiXCR, one entry per CDR3 protein. The sample lists roughly 56,000 distinct CDR3 sequences, approximately 9.5% occurring once. Regarding time point: pre-sensitization, week 0. Described treatment: therapeutic diphenylcyclopropenone sensitization with weekly scalp DPC. Total RNA came from unfractionated whole blood. This sample comprised whole blood, obtained in connection with sensitization to the hapten diphenylcyclopropenone (DPC). All receptors come from a woman aged 25 to 39 with alopecia areata. Some clones in this sample may be carry-over from other donors' samples.

This clonotype was seen more than once but under ten times. The V and J genes are TRBV9 and TRBJ2-3, with D hard to call. Germline CDR1 is SGDLS and CDR2 is YYNGEE. This CDR3 contains 15 residues. V was clipped by 2 bases and J by 5 bases, with 15 bases between them. CDR3 nucleotide sequence: TGTGCCAGCAGCGTCGGCAGGACCCCGGTAGATACGCAGTATTTT. Protein sequence: CASSVGRTPVDTQYF.

The rearrangement uses TRBV2 and TRBJ2-7; a weak D match, TRBD2 (5 bases). The germline V gene encodes CDR1 SNHLY and CDR2 FYNNEI. The CDR3 contains 10 residues. V gave up 8 bases and J gave up 5 bases, with 7 bases separating them. CDR3 nucleotide sequence: TGTGCCAGCGGGCGGGACGAGCAGTACTTC. Translation: CASGRDEQYF. Using reference TRBV2 and TRBJ2-7 for the parts outside the CDR3, the full variable domain is EPEVTQTPSHQVTQMGQEVILRCVPISNHLYFYWYRQILGQKVEFLVSFYNNEISEKSEIFDDQFSVERPDGSNFTLKIRSTKLEDSAMYFCASGRDEQYFGPGTRLTVT.

This clonotype was counted between two and nine times. The chain carries TRBV28 and TRBJ1-4; D ambiguous. This CDR3 region has 14 residues. The V gene's germline CDR1 is MDHEN and CDR2 SYDVKM. The ends were cut back, 7 bases at V and 8 bases at J, with 17 bases in the middle. The CDR3 DNA sequence: TGTGCCAGCAAAGGTCAAGGCTTATCGGAAAAACTGTTTTTT. It specifies CASKGQGLSEKLFF.

This clonotype has a count of ten or more. V and J are TRBV6-6 and TRBJ1-5; perhaps TRBD1 as D (6 bases). Trimming shortened V by 6 bases and J by 5 bases, and 17 bases separated the two germline ends. This CDR3 is 15 amino acids long. Germline CDR1 MNHNY, CDR2 SVGAGI (reference sequence). The CDR3 nucleotides read TGTGCCAGCAGCTCCCCAGGAACAGGGTATCAGCCCCAGCATTTT. It yields the protein CASSSPGTGYQPQHF.

This chain uses TRBV7-9 with TRBJ1-2; 9 bases agree with TRBD1. CDR3 length: 19 amino acids. J lost 6 bases, V lost 0 bases, and 17 bases had no gene match. Germline assignment: CDR1 SEHNR and CDR2 FQNEAQ (reference sequence). DNA of the CDR3: TGTGCCAGCAGCTTAGCGACCGGGACAGGGAGTCGTATAGGGCATGGCTACACCTTC. Residues: CASSLATGTGSRIGHGYTF.

This clonotype was observed many times. CDR3 sequence reads: CAISEEGSLGETQYF. The CDR3 DNA reads TGTGCCATCAGTGAGGAGGGATCACTGGGAGAGACCCAGTACTTC. This chain connects TRBV10-3 to TRBJ2-5, with D possibly TRBD2 on 5 matching bases. The V and J ends lost 2 bases and 4 bases respectively, with 14 bases between them. Per germline, CDR1 ENHRY and CDR2 SYGVKD. The length of the CDR3 is 15 residues.

This clonotype has at least ten counts. The chain recombines TRBV5-1 with TRBJ1-3; no firm D call. In germline, CDR1 is SGHRS, CDR2 YFSETQ. This CDR3 has 14 amino acids. The V end was cut by 3 bases, the J end by 2 bases, with 9 bases between. The CDR3: CASSSGMAGNTIYF. CDR3 sequence (DNA): TGCGCCAGCAGCTCGGGTATGGCTGGAAACACCATATATTTT.

This clonotype has ten or more counts. V is TRBV4-1 and J is TRBJ2-3, with 9 bases identical to TRBD2. CDR3 length equals 16 residues. Germline-derived CDR1 and CDR2 are MGHRA and YSYEKL. After removal of 1 base from V and 4 bases from J, the junction contained 6 bases not matched to a gene. The CDR3 DNA is TGCGCCAGCAGCCAAGCGAATAGCGGGGGAGCAGATACGCAGTATTTT. Translating it yields CASSQANSGGADTQYF.

This clonotype was detected ten times or more. This chain's CDR3 is CSVAGQAGETQYF. The CDR3 region has the DNA TGCAGCGTTGCGGGACAGGCGGGAGAGACCCAGTACTTC. The V gene is TRBV29-1, the J gene TRBJ2-5; 8 bases agree with TRBD1. The CDR3 sequence is 13 residues long. Germline CDR1 reads SQVTM; CDR2 reads ANQGSEA. V was clipped by 4 bases and J by 4 bases; unmatched bases: 5.

V usage is TRBV7-2 and J usage is TRBJ2-3; D gene ambiguous. The CDR3 length is 11 residues. V was shortened by 7 bases and J by 6 bases, with 8 bases between the two germline ends. Germline V lookup: CDR1 SGHTA, CDR2 FQGNSA. The CDR3: CASTLRDTQYF. The CDR3 DNA sequence: TGTGCCAGCACCCTAAGGGATACGCAGTATTTT.

The chain combines TRBV12-3 or TRBV12-4 with TRBJ2-3, with a tentative D call TRBD2 (5 bases). V shed 6 bases and J shed 3 bases, with 13 bases lying between them. The CDR3 covers 14 residues. CDR3 in DNA: TGTGCCAGCAGCCTGGTTACTAGGACAGATACGCAGTATTTT. Residues: CASSLVTRTDTQYF.

This clonotype was seen repeatedly, ten times or more. CDR3 nucleotides: TGTGCCAGCAGTTTCCTAGAGGTAACAGCCCAAGAGACCCAGTACTTC. Encoded protein: CASSFLEVTAQETQYF. The V call is TRBV28, the J call TRBJ2-5, with D hard to call. V shed 3 bases and J shed 1 base, with 15 bases lying between them. The germline CDR1 and CDR2 sequences are MDHEN and SYDVKM. This CDR3 comprises 16 residues.

This clonotype was picked up a small number of times. This rearrangement joins TRBV7-9 to TRBJ1-4, with 7 bases lining up with TRBD1. After removal of 3 bases from V and 0 bases from J, the junction contained 7 bases not matched to a gene. CDR3 length: 17 residues. Germline CDR1 is SEHNR and CDR2 is FQNEAQ (reference sequence). DNA for the CDR3: TGTGCCAGCAGCTTTGGGACAGCCTCGACAACTAATGAAAAACTGTTTTTT. Residues: CASSFGTASTTNEKLFF. Filled out from reference TRBV7-9 and TRBJ1-4, the complete variable domain reads DTGVSQNPRHKITKRGQNVTFRCDPISEHNRLYWYRQTLGQGPEFLTYFQNEAQLEKSRLLSDRFSAERPKGSFSTLEIQRTEQGDSAMYLCASSFGTASTTNEKLFFGSGTQLSVL.

This clonotype was detected only a few times. V gene TRBV7-9 combines with J gene TRBJ1-3; D gene uncertain. The CDR3 runs to 15 residues. Germline CDR1 SEHNR, CDR2 FQNEAQ (reference sequence). The V end lost 4 bases, the J end lost 1 base, and 11 bases lay between the germline ends. CDR3 region: CASSSSAGSGNTIYF. The CDR3 coding sequence is TGTGCCAGCAGCTCCTCTGCGGGGTCTGGAAACACCATATATTTT.

This clonotype has a handful of counts. In nucleotides, the CDR3 is TGTGCCAGCAGTGAAACGGGTCCACTCAGGGGTAGCGAGCAGTACTTC. Its translation is CASSETGPLRGSEQYF. The chain employs TRBV2 and TRBJ2-7; tentatively, D is TRBD1 (6 bases). Trimming pared 2 bases from V and 6 bases from J, leaving 20 bases between. CDR1 and CDR2 from the germline V gene are SNHLY and FYNNEI. The CDR3 spans 16 residues.

The V gene is TRBV6-1, the J gene TRBJ1-1; D gene uncertain. This CDR3 comprises 14 residues. Trimming stripped 6 bases from V and 2 bases from J, with 13 bases between. Per the germline V gene, CDR1 is MNHNS and CDR2 is SASEGT. CDR3: CASRRTAGNTEAFF. The CDR3 DNA is TGTGCCAGCAGAAGGACGGCTGGCAACACTGAAGCTTTCTTT.

The rearrangement links TRBV5-6 to TRBJ2-5, with D possibly matching TRBD1 (5 bases). V was shortened by 0 bases and J by 4 bases, with 7 bases between the two germline ends. The germline V gene encodes CDR1 SGHDT and CDR2 YYEEEE. CDR3 length: 13 amino acids. The CDR3 region has the DNA TGTGCCAGCAGCTTGGAAAGGGGAGAGACCCAGTACTTC. Protein product: CASSLERGETQYF.

This clonotype was counted at least ten times. The V gene is TRBV28, the J gene TRBJ1-2, with a tentative D call TRBD1 (6 bases). Germline-derived CDR1 and CDR2 are MDHEN and SYDVKM. The CDR3 covers 14 residues. Trimming cost V 3 bases and J 4 bases, with 12 bases left between them. This CDR3 is CASSFYGQIYGYTF. In DNA, the CDR3 is TGTGCCAGCAGTTTCTACGGACAGATCTATGGCTACACCTTC.

This clonotype was counted a few times. The chain joins TRBV20-1 to TRBJ2-3; D possibly corresponds to TRBD2 (5 bases). Per germline, CDR1 DFQATT and CDR2 SNEGSKA (reference sequence). The V and J ends lost 7 bases and 1 base respectively, with 18 bases between them. The CDR3 spans 15 residues. The CDR3 protein is CSVPREGSCTDTQYF. DNA of the CDR3: TGCAGTGTTCCAAGAGAGGGCAGTTGCACAGATACGCAGTATTTT.

The genes are TRBV6-6 and TRBJ1-1; TRBD1 is a possible D gene (6 bases). There are 14 residues in the CDR3. Germline V gene sequence: CDR1 MNHNY, CDR2 SVGAGI (reference sequence). Trimming left V 6 bases short and J 1 base short, with 12 bases between. The CDR3 region is CASRDRDKNTEAFF. CDR3 bases: TGTGCCAGCAGAGATCGGGACAAGAACACTGAAGCTTTCTTT.

The CDR3 reads CASSQSGGEKLFF. The CDR3 DNA reads as TGCGCCAGCAGCCAATCTGGGGGGGAAAAACTGTTTTTT. The V call is TRBV4-1, the J call TRBJ1-4; the D gene is possibly TRBD1 (5 bases). V lost 2 bases and J 8 bases, leaving 9 bases between the germline ends. In germline, CDR1 is MGHRA, CDR2 YSYEKL. CDR3 length: 13 amino acids.

The chain has TRBV11-3 and TRBJ2-3; no reliable D call. Trimming took 3 bases from V and 2 from J, leaving 3 bases between them. The germline V gene encodes CDR1 SGHNT and CDR2 YENEEA. There are 12 residues in the CDR3. The DNA of the CDR3 is TGTGCCAGCAGCTTCCACACAGATACGCAGTATTTT. Amino acid sequence: CASSFHTDTQYF.

This clonotype was detected only a few times. The V gene is TRBV29-1, the J gene TRBJ2-1, with TRBD1 as a possible D gene (6 bases). The CDR3 loop spans 15 amino acids. Between the trimmed V and J ends, which lost 1 base and 10 bases, there was a span of 20 bases. CDR1 and CDR2 from the germline V gene are SQVTM and ANQGSEA. CDR3 nucleotide sequence: TGCAGCGTTGAAGCCCGGCGTACAGGGCGGTTCGAGCAGTTCTTC. This sequence encodes CSVEARRTGRFEQFF.

In this sample, this clonotype turned up many times. This rearrangement joins TRBV15 to TRBJ2-7; D unclear. Germline CDR1 is LNHNV and CDR2 is YYDKDF (reference sequence). The CDR3 contains 15 residues. Between the trimmed V and J ends, which lost 0 bases and 2 bases, there was a span of 11 bases. In nucleotides, the CDR3 is TGTGCCACCAGCAGAGATCTGGGCAACACCTACGAGCAGTACTTC. This codes for CATSRDLGNTYEQYF.

This clonotype is judged medium-sized. V and J are TRBV4-3 and TRBJ2-3; TRBD2 agrees at 12 bases. J lost 4 bases, V lost 0 bases, and 2 bases had no gene match. The CDR3 loop spans 16 amino acids. CDR1 LGHNA and CDR2 YSLEER come from the germline V gene. The CDR3: CASSQDLAGGPDTQYF. CDR3 nucleotides: TGCGCCAGCAGCCAAGATCTAGCGGGGGGGCCAGATACGCAGTATTTT.

Worth noting for this clonotype: Sequence at one end of the junction differs from germline and may be a read error. CDR3 DNA sequence: TGTGCCAGCAGGAGAACTGACAGGGACTATGGCTACAACTTC. Translation: CASRRTDRDYGYNF. The chain employs TRBV12-3 or TRBV12-4 and TRBJ1-2; the match to TRBD1 covers 7 bases. The CDR3 is 14 amino acids.

V gene TRBV4-1 combines with J gene TRBJ1-6; 7 bases match TRBD1. The J segment lost 10 bases and the V segment lost 3 bases, leaving 15 bases of the junction unmatched. The CDR3 length is 17 residues. CDR1 MGHRA and CDR2 YSYEKL come from the germline V gene. CDR3 sequence: CASSQPTGRGLGSPLHF. CDR3 in DNA: TGCGCCAGCAGCCAGCCTACGGGAAGGGGGCTTGGGTCACCCCTCCACTTT.

This clonotype was observed a few times. This chain connects TRBV20-1 to TRBJ2-3; 14 positions agree with TRBD2. The ends lost 0 bases at V and 6 bases at J; junction bases unmatched: 2. From germline, CDR1 is DFQATT and CDR2 SNEGSKA (reference sequence). The CDR3 spans 15 residues. CDR3 protein: CSARDRTSGGDTQYF. CDR3 sequence (DNA): TGCAGTGCTAGAGATCGGACTAGCGGGGGGGATACGCAGTATTTT.